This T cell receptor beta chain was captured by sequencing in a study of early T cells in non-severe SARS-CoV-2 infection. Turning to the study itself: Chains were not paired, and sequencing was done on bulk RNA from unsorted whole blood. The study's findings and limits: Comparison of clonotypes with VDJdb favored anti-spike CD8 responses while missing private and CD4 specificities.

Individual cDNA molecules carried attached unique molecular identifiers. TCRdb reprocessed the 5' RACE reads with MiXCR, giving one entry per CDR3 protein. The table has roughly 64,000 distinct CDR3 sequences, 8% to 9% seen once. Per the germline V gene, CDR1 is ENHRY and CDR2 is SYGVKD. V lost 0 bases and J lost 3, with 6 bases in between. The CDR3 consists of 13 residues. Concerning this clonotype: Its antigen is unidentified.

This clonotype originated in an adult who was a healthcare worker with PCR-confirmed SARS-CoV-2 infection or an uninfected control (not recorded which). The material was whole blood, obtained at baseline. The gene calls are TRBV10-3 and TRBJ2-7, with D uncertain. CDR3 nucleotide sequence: TGTGCCATCAGTGAGTCGGGGAACTACGAGCAGTACTTC. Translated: CAISESGNYEQYF.